Sequencing of this T cell receptor beta chain was carried out in a study of cytomegalovirus exposure and HLA in healthy donors. The CDR3 has 15 residues. Germline lookup yields CDR1 MDHEN and CDR2 SYDVKM. With 0 bases removed from V and 4 bases from J, the gap between germline ends came to 12 bases. The data were produced by immunoSEQ multiplex PCR, yet TCRdb's version contains in-frame clones alone and is incomplete. The table has about 240,000 clones, approximately 83% seen once. Sequencing was carried out using PBMCs. This chain links TRBV28 with TRBJ1-2; D unresolved. This TCR derives from a woman younger than 45 in good health and CMV-seropositive. CDR3 sequence reads: CASSLWRGMGYGYTF. In nucleotides, the CDR3 is TGTGCCAGCAGTTTATGGAGAGGGATGGGCTATGGCTACACCTTC.